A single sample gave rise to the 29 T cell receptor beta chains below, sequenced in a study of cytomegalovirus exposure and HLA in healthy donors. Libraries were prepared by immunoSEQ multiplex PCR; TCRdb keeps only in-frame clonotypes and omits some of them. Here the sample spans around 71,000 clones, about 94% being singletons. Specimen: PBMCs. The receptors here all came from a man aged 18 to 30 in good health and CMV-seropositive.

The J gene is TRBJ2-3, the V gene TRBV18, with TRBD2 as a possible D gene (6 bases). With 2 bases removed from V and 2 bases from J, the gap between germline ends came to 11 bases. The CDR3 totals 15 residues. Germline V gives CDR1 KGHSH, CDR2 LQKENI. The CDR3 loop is CASSPIGGTTDTQYF. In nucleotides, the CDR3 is TGTGCCAGCTCACCAATCGGAGGGACCACAGATACGCAGTATTTT.

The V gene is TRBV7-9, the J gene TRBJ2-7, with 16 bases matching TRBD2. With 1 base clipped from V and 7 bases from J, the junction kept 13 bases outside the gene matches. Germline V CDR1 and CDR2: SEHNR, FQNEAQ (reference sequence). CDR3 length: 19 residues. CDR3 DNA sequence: TGTGCCAGCAGCTTAGTAAACACCGGGACTAGCGGGAGGGCTGGTGAGCAGTACTTC. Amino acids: CASSLVNTGTSGRAGEQYF.

The CDR3 DNA follows: TGCGCCAGCAGTCCGGGGGGGCTCAGGGATGAAAAACTGTTTTTT. Amino acid sequence: CASSPGGLRDEKLFF. The genes are TRBV4-1 and TRBJ1-4; the D gene is possibly TRBD1 (6 bases). Germline V gene data show CDR1 as MGHRA and CDR2 as YSYEKL. Trimming took 6 bases from V and 6 from J, leaving 17 bases between them. The CDR3 loop spans 15 amino acids.

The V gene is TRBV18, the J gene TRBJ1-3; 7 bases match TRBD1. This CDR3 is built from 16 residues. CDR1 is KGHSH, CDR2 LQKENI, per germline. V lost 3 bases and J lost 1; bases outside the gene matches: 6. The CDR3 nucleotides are TGTGCCAGCTCACCTCGACAGGGAACTTCTGGAAACACCATATATTTT. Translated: CASSPRQGTSGNTIYF. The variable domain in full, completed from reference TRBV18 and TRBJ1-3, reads NAGVMQNPRHLVRRRGQEARLRCSPMKGHSHVYWYRQLPEEGLKFMVYLQKENIIDESGMPKERFSAEFPKEGPSILRIQQVVRGDSAAYFCASSPRQGTSGNTIYFGEGSWLTVV.

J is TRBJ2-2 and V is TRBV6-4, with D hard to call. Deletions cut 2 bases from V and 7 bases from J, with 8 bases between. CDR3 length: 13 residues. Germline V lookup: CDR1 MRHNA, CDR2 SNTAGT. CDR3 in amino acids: CASSDLYDGELFF. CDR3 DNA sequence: TGTGCCAGCAGTGACCTCTATGACGGGGAGCTGTTTTTT.

CDR3 sequence: CSVDQLQGPGYTF. CDR3 coding DNA: TGCAGCGTTGACCAATTACAGGGGCCCGGCTACACCTTC. The chain joins TRBV29-1 to TRBJ1-2; the match to TRBD1 covers 7 bases. V lost 3 bases, J lost 8 bases, and 9 bases stayed unmatched. The CDR3 is 13 residues long. Germline lookup yields CDR1 SQVTM and CDR2 ANQGSEA.

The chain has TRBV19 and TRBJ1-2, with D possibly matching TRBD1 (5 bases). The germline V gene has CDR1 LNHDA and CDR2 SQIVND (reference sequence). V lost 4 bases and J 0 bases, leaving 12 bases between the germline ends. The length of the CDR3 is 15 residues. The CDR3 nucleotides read TGTGCCAGTAGTAGGGGCCAGGCCCCTAACTATGGCTACACCTTC. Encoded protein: CASSRGQAPNYGYTF.

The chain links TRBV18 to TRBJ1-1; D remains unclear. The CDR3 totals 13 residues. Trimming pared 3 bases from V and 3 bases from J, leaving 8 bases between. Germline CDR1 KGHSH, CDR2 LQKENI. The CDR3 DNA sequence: TGTGCCAGCTCACCTGGCCAGGACACTGAAGCTTTCTTT. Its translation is CASSPGQDTEAFF.

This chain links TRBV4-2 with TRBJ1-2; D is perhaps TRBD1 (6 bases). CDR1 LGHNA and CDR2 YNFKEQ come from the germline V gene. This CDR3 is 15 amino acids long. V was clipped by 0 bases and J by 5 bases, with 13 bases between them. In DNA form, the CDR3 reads TGTGCCAGCAGCCAAGATCCAGGGGAGAAGTATGGCTACACCTTC. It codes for CASSQDPGEKYGYTF.

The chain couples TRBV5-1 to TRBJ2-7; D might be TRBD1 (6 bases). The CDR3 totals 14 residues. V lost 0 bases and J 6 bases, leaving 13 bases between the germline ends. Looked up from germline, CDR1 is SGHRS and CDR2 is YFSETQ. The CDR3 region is CASSLAAGGFEQYF. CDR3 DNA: TGCGCCAGCAGCTTGGCCGCTGGGGGCTTCGAGCAGTACTTC.

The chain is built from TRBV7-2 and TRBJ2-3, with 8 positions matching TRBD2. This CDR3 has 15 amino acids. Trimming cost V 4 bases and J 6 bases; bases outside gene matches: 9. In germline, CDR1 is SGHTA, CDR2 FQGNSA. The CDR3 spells CASSYLGLVADTQYF. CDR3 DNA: TGTGCCAGCAGCTACCTGGGACTAGTTGCGGATACGCAGTATTTT.

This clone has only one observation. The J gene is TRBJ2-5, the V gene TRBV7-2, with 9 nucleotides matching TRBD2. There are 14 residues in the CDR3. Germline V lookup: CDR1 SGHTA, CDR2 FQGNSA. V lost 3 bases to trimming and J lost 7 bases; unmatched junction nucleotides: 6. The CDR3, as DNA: TGTGCCAGCAGCTTGGTCCGTAGCGGGGGGACCCAGTACTTC. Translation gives CASSLVRSGGTQYF. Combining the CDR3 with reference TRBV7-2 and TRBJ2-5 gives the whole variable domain GAGVSQSPSNKVTEKGKDVELRCDPISGHTALYWYRQSLGQGLEFLIYFQGNSAPDKSGLPSDRFSAERTGGSVSTLTIQRTQQEDSAVYLCASSLVRSGGTQYFGPGTRLLVL.

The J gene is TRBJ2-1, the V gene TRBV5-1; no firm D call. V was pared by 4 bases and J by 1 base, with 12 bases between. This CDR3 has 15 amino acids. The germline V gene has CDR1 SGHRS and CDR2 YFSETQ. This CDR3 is CASSDPRVSYNEQFF. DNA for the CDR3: TGCGCCAGCAGCGACCCTAGAGTTTCCTACAATGAGCAGTTCTTC.

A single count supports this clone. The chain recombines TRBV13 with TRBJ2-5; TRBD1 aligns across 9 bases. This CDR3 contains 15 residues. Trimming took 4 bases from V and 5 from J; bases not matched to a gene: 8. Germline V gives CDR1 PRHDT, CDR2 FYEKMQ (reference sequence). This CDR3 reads CASSSGQGLRETQYF. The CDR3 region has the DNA TGTGCCAGCAGCTCCGGACAGGGGTTGAGGGAGACCCAGTACTTC.

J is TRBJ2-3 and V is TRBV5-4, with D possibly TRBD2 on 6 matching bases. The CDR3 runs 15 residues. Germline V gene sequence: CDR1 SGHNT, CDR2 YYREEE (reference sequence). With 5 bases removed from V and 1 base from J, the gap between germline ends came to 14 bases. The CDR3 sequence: CASSPTGGRTDTQYF. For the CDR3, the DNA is TGTGCCAGCAGTCCGACCGGGGGACGCACAGATACGCAGTATTTT.

CDR3 coding DNA: TGTGCCAGCTCACCGCCCCCGGGGAGAGGAGAGACCCAGTACTTC. It is translated as CASSPPPGRGETQYF. The rearrangement uses TRBV18 and TRBJ2-5, with D tentatively TRBD2 (5 bases). The ends were cut back, 3 bases at V and 4 bases at J, with 15 bases in the middle. The CDR3 has 15 residues. From germline, CDR1 is KGHSH and CDR2 LQKENI.

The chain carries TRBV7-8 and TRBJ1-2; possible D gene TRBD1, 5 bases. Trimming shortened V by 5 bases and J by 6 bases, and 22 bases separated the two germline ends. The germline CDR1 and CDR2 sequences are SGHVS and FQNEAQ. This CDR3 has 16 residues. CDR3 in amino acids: CASSASSLGVLDGYTF. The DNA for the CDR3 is TGTGCCAGCAGCGCAAGCTCTTTAGGGGTTTTAGATGGCTACACCTTC.

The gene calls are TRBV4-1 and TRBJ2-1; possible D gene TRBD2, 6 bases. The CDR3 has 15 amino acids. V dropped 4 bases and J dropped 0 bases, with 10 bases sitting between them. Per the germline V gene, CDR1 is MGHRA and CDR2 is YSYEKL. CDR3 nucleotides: TGCGCCAGCAGCCTTAGCGGTAGCTCCTACAATGAGCAGTTCTTC. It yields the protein CASSLSGSSYNEQFF.

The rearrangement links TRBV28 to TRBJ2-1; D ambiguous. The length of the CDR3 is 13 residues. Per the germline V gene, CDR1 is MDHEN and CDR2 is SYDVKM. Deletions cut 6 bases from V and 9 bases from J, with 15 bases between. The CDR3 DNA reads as TGTGCCAGCAGCCGACACCCTGCCGGTGAGCAGTTCTTC. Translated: CASSRHPAGEQFF.

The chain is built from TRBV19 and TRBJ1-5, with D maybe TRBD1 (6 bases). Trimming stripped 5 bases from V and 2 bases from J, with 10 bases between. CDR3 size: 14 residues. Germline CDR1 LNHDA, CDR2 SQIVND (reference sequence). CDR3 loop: CASSPRGGNQPQHF. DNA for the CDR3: TGTGCCAGTAGTCCCAGGGGAGGCAATCAGCCCCAGCATTTT.

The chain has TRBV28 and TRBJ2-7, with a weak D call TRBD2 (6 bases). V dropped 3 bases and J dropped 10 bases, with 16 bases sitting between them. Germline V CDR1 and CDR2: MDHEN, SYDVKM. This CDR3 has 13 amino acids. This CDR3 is CASSLGLTVRQYF. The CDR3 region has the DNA TGTGCCAGCAGTTTGGGACTGACAGTTCGTCAGTACTTC.

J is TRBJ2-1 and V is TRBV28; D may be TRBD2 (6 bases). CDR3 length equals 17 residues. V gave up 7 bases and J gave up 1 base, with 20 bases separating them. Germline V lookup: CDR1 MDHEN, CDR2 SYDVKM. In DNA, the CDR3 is TGTGCCAGCAAAGAAAGTGGAGCGGGCCTTTCCTACAATGAGCAGTTCTTC. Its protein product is CASKESGAGLSYNEQFF.

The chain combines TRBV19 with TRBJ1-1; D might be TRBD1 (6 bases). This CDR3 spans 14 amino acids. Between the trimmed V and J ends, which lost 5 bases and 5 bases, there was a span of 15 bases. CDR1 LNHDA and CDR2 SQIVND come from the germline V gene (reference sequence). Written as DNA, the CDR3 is TGTGCCAGTAGTGCACAGGGACGTGGGACTGAAGCTTTCTTT. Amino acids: CASSAQGRGTEAFF.

The CDR3 sequence: CASRPYRGPSGNTIYF. In DNA, the CDR3 is TGTGCCAGCAGGCCCTACAGGGGGCCCTCTGGAAACACCATATATTTT. J is TRBJ1-3 and V is TRBV7-9, with 9 positions matching TRBD1. With 6 bases clipped from V and 0 bases from J, the junction kept 6 bases outside the gene matches. The CDR3 contains 16 residues. Germline V lookup: CDR1 SEHNR, CDR2 FQNEAQ (reference sequence).

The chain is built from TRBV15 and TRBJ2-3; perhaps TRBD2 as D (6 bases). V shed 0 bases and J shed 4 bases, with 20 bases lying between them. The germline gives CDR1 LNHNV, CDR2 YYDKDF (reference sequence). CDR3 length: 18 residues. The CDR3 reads CATSRDEWRGEEADTQYF. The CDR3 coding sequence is TGTGCCACCAGCAGAGATGAGTGGAGGGGCGAGGAAGCAGATACGCAGTATTTT.

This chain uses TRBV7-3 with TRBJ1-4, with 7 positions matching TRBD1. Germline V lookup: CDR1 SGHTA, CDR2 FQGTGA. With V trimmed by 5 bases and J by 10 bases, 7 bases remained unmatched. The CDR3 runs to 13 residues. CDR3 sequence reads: CASSPRQGAKLFF. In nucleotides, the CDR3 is TGTGCCAGCAGCCCGCGACAGGGTGCAAAACTGTTTTTT.

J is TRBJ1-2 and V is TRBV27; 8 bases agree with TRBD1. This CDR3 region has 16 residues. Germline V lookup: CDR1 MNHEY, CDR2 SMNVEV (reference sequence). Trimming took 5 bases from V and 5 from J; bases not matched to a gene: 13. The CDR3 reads CASSPKWTGISYGYTF. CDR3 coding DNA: TGTGCCAGCAGTCCCAAGTGGACAGGGATTTCTTATGGCTACACCTTC.

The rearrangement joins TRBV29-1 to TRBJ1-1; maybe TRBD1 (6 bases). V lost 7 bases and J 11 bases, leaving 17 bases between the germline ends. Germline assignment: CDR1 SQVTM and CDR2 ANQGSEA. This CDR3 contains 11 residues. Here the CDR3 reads CSGNRGGSAFF. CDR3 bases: TGCAGCGGTAATAGGGGGGGTTCGGCTTTCTTT.

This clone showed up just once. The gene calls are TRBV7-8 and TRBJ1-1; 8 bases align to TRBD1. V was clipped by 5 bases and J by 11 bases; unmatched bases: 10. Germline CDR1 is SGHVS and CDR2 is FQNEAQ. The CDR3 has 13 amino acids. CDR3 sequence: CASSPDRGRTAFF. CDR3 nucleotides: TGTGCCAGCAGCCCCGACAGGGGAAGGACGGCTTTCTTT.